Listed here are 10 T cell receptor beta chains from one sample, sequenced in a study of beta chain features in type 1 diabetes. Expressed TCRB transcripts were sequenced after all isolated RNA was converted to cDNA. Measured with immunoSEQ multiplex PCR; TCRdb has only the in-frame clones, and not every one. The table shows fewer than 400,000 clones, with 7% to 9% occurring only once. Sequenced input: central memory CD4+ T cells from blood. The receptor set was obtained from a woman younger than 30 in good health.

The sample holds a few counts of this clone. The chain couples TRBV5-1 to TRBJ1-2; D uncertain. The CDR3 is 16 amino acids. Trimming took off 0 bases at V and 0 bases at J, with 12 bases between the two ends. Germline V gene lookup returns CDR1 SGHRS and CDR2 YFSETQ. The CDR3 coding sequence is TGCGCCAGCAGCTTGGCCCTAACATCAGCTAACTATGGCTACACCTTC. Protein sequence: CASSLALTSANYGYTF.

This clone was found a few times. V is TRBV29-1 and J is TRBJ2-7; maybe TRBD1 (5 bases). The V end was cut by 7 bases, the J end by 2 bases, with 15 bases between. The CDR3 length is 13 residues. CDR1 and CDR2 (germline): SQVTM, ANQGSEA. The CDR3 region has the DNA TGCAGCGGTGTTTCAGGGATAACCTACGAGCAGTACTTC. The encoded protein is CSGVSGITYEQYF.

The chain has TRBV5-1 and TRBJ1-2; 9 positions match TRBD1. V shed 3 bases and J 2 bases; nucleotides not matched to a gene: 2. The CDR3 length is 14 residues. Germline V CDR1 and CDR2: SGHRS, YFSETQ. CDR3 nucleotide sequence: TGCGCCAGCAGCTGGGGGACAGGGAACTATGGCTACACCTTC. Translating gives CASSWGTGNYGYTF. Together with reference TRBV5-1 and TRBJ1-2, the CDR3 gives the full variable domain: KAGVTQTPRYLIKTRGQQVTLSCSPISGHRSVSWYQQTPGQGLQFLFEYFSETQRNKGNFPGRFSGRQFSNSRSEMNVSTLELGDSALYLCASSWGTGNYGYTFGSGTRLTVV.

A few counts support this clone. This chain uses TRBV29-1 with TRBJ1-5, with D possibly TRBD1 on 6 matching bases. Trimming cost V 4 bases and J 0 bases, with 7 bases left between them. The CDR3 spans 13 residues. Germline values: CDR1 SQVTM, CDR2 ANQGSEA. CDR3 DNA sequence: TGCAGCGTTGCGGACAGTAGCAATCAGCCCCAGCATTTT. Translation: CSVADSSNQPQHF.

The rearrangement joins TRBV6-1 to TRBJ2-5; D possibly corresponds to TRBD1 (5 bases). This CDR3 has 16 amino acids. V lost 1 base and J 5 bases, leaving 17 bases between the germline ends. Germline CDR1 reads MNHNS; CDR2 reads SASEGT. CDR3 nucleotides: TGTGCCAGCAGTGAAGACGACAGCTCCATCCGGGAGACCCAGTACTTC. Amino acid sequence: CASSEDDSSIRETQYF.

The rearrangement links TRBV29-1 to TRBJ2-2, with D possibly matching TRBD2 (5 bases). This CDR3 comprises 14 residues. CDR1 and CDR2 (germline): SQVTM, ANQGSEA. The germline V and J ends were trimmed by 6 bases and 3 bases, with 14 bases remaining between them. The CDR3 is CSVWSGVHTGELFF. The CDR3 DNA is TGCAGCGTCTGGAGCGGTGTCCACACCGGGGAGCTGTTTTTT.

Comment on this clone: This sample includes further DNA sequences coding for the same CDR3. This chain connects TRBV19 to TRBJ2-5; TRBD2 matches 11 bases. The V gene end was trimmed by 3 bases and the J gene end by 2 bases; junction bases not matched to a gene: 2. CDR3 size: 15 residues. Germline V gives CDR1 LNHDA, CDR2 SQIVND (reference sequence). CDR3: CASSILAGGQETQYF. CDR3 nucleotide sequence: TGTGCCAGTAGTATCCTAGCGGGAGGACAAGAGACCCAGTACTTC.

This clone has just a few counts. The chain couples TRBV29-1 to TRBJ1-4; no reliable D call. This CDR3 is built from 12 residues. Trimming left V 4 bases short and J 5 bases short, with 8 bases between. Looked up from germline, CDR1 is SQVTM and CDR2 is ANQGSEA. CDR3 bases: TGCAGCGTTGGACATGGAAATGAAAAACTGTTTTTT. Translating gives CSVGHGNEKLFF. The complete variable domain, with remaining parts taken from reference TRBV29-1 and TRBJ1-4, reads SAVISQKPSRDICQRGTSLTIQCQVDSQVTMMFWYRQQPGQSLTLIATANQGSEATYESGFVIDKFPISRPNLTFSTLTVSNMSPEDSSIYLCSVGHGNEKLFFGSGTQLSVL.

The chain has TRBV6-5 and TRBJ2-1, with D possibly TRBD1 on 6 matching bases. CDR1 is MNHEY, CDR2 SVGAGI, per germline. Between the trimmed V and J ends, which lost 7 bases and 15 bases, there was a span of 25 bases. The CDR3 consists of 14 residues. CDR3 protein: CASKISLGASSPFF. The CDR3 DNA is TGTGCCAGCAAAATTTCTCTGGGGGCGAGCTCTCCGTTCTTC.

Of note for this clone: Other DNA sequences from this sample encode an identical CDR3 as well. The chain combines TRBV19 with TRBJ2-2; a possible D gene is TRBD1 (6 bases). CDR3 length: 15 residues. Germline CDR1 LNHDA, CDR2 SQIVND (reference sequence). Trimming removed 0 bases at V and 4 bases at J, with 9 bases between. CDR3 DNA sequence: TGTGCCAGTAGTATAGAACAGGGCGGCACCGGGGAGCTGTTTTTT. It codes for CASSIEQGGTGELFF.